This T cell receptor beta chain was profiled in a study of shared clonotypes between healthy human individuals. Turning to the study itself: Contributing individuals were a couple of females and a few males aged 18 to 49.

Study observations and caveats: Inspection by rarefaction showed sorted-subset sequencing to be incomplete despite large depth.

Clones were sequenced by immunoSEQ multiplex PCR, and TCRdb holds only the in-frame ones, with some missing. Here the sample spans hundreds of thousands of clones, approximately 96% being singletons. Germline assignment: CDR1 MNHEY and CDR2 SMNVEV (reference sequence). The CDR3 length is 16 residues. V dropped 0 bases and J dropped 4 bases, with 13 bases sitting between them. CD45RO-negative cells were positively selected for CCR7, leaving out terminally differentiated effector memory CD45RA+ cells. Concerning this clone: The antigen is unknown.

Material for sequencing was naive CD8+ T cells sorted from blood. This rearrangement joins TRBV27 to TRBJ2-1, with D possibly TRBD2 on 6 matching bases. The receptor was isolated from a woman aged 25 to 39 in good health. The CDR3, as DNA: TGTGCCAGCAGTTTATCCGTAGCGGAGGGATACAATGAGCAGTTCTTC. This codes for CASSLSVAEGYNEQFF.